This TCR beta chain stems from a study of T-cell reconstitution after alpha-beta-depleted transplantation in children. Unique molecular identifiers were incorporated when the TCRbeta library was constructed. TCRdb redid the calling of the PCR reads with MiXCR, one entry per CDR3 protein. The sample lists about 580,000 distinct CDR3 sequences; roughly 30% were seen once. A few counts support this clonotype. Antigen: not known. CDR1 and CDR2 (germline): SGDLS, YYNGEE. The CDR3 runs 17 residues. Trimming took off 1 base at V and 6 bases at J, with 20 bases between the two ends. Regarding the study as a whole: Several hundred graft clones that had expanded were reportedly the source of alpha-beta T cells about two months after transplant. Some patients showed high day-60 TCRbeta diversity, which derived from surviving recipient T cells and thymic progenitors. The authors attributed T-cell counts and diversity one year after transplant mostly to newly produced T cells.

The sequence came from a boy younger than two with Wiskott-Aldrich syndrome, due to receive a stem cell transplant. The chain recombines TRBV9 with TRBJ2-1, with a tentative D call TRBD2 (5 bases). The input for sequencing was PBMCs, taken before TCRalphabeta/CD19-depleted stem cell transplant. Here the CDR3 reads CASSVRWRAETFNEQFF. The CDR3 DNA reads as TGTGCCAGCAGCGTAAGGTGGCGAGCGGAGACATTCAATGAGCAGTTCTTC.